The rows below give T cell receptor beta chains drawn from one sample of a study of high-grade serous ovarian cancer treatment subgroups. Method: immunoSEQ multiplex PCR; TCRdb's copy keeps in-frame clones and lacks some. The data show about 9,000 clones, about 70% seen once. What was sequenced was tumor tissue. The receptors stem from a human donor with high-grade serous ovarian cancer. The conserved cysteine and the conserved F or W are not part of the CDR3 here. D genes are given only for firm matches.

D: TRBD2; J: TRBJ2-5; V: TRBV11-3; CDR3: ASSLGTSGGARGQETQY
D: -; J: TRBJ1-1; V: TRBV29-1; CDR3: SVDGAGMNTEAF
D: -; J: TRBJ1-1; V: TRBV5-6; CDR3: ASSLVHDTEAF
D: TRBD1; J: TRBJ2-3; V: TRBV19; CDR3: ASSIGTGAQY
D: -; J: TRBJ2-2; V: TRBV5-1; CDR3: ASSWGDTWNTGELF
D: -; J: TRBJ2-7; V: TRBV6-1; CDR3: ASRAPSYEQY
D: -; J: TRBJ1-1; V: TRBV27; CDR3: ASSLRANTEAF
D: TRBD1; J: TRBJ1-1; V: TRBV5-6; CDR3: ASTGQAVNTEAF
D: TRBD1; J: TRBJ2-2; V: TRBV18; CDR3: ASSLRQGENTGELF
D: TRBD1; J: TRBJ1-2; V: TRBV5-1; CDR3: ATRPDRAYGYT
D: TRBD1; J: TRBJ2-7; V: TRBV2; CDR3: ASSSTGAPSYEQY
D: TRBD1; J: TRBJ2-1; V: TRBV4-1; CDR3: ASSLQTGAPHNEQF
D: TRBD1; J: TRBJ2-3; V: TRBV5-8; CDR3: ASSSDRVGTDTQY
D: TRBD2; J: TRBJ2-1; V: TRBV5-1; CDR3: ASSLMLAGALGEQF
D: -; J: TRBJ1-1; V: TRBV6-5; CDR3: ASSYSGLLVNTEAF
D: TRBD1; J: TRBJ1-4; V: TRBV19; CDR3: ASRPTGSPTNEKLF
D: -; J: TRBJ1-1; V: TRBV4-1; CDR3: ASSQDDGTLNTEAF
D: -; J: TRBJ2-5; V: TRBV6-1; CDR3: ASSEDLQETQY
D: TRBD1; J: TRBJ2-1; V: TRBV27; CDR3: ASRRTGEDRQF
D: -; J: TRBJ1-1; V: TRBV28; CDR3: ASRGLRRGNTEAF
D: -; J: TRBJ1-2; V: TRBV5-1; CDR3: ASSLGPPNYGYT
D: TRBD1; J: TRBJ2-2; V: TRBV5-1; CDR3: ASSRKLTGGKAGELF
D: TRBD1; J: TRBJ1-2; V: TRBV9; CDR3: ASSPGTGGAARHGYT
D: -; J: TRBJ2-7; V: TRBV7-9; CDR3: ASSLPRGTAGTYEQY
D: -; J: TRBJ1-4; V: TRBV11-2; CDR3: ASSPPRVTNEKLF
D: TRBD1; J: TRBJ2-2; V: TRBV5-6; CDR3: ASSGSDRGWTGELF
D: -; J: TRBJ1-2; V: TRBV7-9; CDR3: ASSPQGPPGGYT
D: -; J: TRBJ1-2; V: TRBV18; CDR3: ASSQSPGGYGYT
D: -; J: TRBJ2-7; V: TRBV15; CDR3: ATSREGPGAPSEQY
D: TRBD1; J: TRBJ1-1; V: TRBV5-1; CDR3: ASSLMGQGTEAF
D: -; J: TRBJ2-5; V: TRBV18; CDR3: ASSPAGLGDSAQY
D: TRBD1; J: TRBJ1-4; V: TRBV10-1; CDR3: ASKEQGNEKLF
D: TRBD1; J: TRBJ1-2; V: TRBV4-3; CDR3: ASSPQGAGGYT
D: -; J: TRBJ1-2; V: TRBV11-2; CDR3: ASSLGGRGYGYT
D: -; J: TRBJ1-1; V: TRBV5-1; CDR3: ASSLVTGMAEAF
D: -; J: TRBJ2-5; V: TRBV9; CDR3: ASSVSGVTQETQY
D: TRBD1; J: TRBJ2-7; V: TRBV6-6; CDR3: ASSGDRGYEQY
D: -; J: TRBJ1-5; V: TRBV2; CDR3: ASRPLGRNNQPQH
D: -; J: TRBJ1-3; V: TRBV18; CDR3: ASSRGPYSGNTIY
D: -; J: TRBJ1-2; V: TRBV11-2; CDR3: ASSLNRANYGYT